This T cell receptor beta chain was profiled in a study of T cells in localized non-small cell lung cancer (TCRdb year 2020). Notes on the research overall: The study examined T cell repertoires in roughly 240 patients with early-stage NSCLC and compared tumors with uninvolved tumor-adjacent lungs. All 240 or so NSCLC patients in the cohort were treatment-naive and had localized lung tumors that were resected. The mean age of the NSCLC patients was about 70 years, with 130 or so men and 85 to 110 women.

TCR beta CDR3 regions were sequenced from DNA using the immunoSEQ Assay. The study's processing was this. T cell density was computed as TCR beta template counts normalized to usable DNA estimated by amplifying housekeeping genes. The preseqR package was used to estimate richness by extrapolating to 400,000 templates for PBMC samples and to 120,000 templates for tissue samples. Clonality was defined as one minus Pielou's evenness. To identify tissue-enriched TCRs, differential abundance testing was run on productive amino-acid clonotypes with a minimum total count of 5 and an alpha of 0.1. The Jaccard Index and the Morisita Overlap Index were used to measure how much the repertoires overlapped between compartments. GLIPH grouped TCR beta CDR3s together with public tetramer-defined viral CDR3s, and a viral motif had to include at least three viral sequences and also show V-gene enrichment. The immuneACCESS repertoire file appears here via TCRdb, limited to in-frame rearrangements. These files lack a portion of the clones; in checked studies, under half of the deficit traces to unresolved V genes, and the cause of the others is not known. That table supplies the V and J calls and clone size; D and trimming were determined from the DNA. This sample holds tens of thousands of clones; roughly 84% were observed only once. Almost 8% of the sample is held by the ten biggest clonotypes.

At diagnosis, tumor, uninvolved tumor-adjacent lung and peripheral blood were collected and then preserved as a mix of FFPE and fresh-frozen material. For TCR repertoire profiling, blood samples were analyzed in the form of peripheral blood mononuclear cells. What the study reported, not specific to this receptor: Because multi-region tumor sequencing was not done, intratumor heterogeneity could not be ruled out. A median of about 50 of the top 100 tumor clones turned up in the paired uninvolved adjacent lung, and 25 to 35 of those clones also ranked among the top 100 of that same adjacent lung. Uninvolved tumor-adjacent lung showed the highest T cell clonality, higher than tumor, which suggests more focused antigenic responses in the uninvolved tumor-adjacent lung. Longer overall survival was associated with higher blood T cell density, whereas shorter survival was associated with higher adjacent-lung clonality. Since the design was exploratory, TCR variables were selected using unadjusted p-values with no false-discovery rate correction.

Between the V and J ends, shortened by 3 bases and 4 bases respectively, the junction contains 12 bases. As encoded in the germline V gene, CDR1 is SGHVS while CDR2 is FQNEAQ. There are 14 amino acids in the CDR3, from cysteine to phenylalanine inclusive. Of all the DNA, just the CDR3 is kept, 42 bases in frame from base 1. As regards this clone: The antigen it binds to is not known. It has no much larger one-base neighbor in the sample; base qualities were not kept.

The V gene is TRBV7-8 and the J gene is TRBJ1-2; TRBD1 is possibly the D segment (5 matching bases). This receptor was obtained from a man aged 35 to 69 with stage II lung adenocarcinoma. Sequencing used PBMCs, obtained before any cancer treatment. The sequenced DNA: TGTGCCAGCAGCTTCCGGGACCGCTCCTATGGCTACACCTTC. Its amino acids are CASSFRDRSYGYTF.